This TCR beta chain was observed in a study of PD-L1 blockade in urothelial cancer. Whole-study context: Patients commenced intravenous atezolizumab, 1,200 mg every 3 weeks, around 2014. The researchers analyzed blood 3 weeks (second dose) and 6 weeks after treatment start.

The assay was immunoSEQ multiplex PCR, and TCRdb's table has in-frame clones only and misses some. The repertoire consists of some 63,000 clones, with roughly 81% occurring once and the leading ten covering roughly 5%. The CDR3 has 17 residues. The time point was: pretreatment peripheral blood. Patients were living with locally advanced or metastatic urothelial carcinoma. Between 1 and 8 samples, pretreatment and on-treatment, were given by each patient. The chain employs TRBV21-1 and TRBJ2-1; TRBD1 was called by the table and not checked on the DNA. TRBV21-1 is labeled a pseudogene. This specimen was PBMCs, taken around atezolizumab (anti-PD-L1) treatment. The clonotype originates from a man between 65 and 80 years old with urothelial cancer. CDR3 amino acids: CASRPAIRDRGRYEQFF. CDR3 bases: TGTGCCAGCAGACCAGCCATCCGGGACAGGGGGCGATATGAGCAGTTCTTC.